Reported below is one T cell receptor beta chain. Its target is unknown. This entry belongs to a study of CD8 T cells in Susac syndrome. Study-level results: There was no clonal expansion in the CD4+ T cell repertoires of Susac syndrome.

Random hexamers were used to reverse transcribe the RNA input (roughly 0.5 to 1 ug). With immunoSEQ multiplex PCR, TCR beta CDR3 was amplified across 54 Vbeta and 13 Jbeta. One entry per CDR3 protein results from TCRdb running MiXCR on the immunoSEQ multiplex PCR reads. The data contain over 150,000 distinct CDR3 sequences, about 95% of them singletons. While CD8+ and CD4+ T cells were isolated negatively, TEMRA cells were enriched by FACS. V lost 6 bases and J lost 4, with 18 bases in between. The CDR3 spans 14 residues. Germline V gene lookup returns CDR1 DFQATT and CDR2 SNEGSKA (reference sequence).

The sequence came from a human donor with Susac syndrome. Material: CD4+ T cells from PBMCs. The chain is built from TRBV20-1 and TRBJ2-5; D possibly uses TRBD1 or TRBD2 (6 bases each). CDR3 in amino acids: CSAKRGVGGETQYF. CDR3 nucleotide sequence: TGCAGTGCCAAGAGGGGGGTCGGGGGAGAGACCCAGTACTTC.